Sequencing of this T cell receptor (beta chain) was carried out in a study of blood T cell repertoires in COVID-19. In the study overall: From T cells, B-cell-depleted T cells, or PBMCs came the material, which was cDNA or gDNA.

Per germline, CDR1 SGHRS and CDR2 YFSETQ. V was clipped by 2 bases and J by 4 bases, with 12 bases between them. The CDR3 extends over 14 amino acids. Here immunoSEQ multiplex PCR was the method, and the copy in TCRdb shows in-frame clones only, minus some. The table has 150,000 or so clones, about four fifths seen once. Input material: peripheral blood. The clonotype comes from a human donor in a cohort sampled during active COVID-19. This chain connects TRBV5-1 to TRBJ1-2; D is ambiguous. CDR3 in DNA: TGCGCCAGCAGCTTAGCCCCCGAAGTCTATGGCTACACCTTC. Protein: CASSLAPEVYGYTF.